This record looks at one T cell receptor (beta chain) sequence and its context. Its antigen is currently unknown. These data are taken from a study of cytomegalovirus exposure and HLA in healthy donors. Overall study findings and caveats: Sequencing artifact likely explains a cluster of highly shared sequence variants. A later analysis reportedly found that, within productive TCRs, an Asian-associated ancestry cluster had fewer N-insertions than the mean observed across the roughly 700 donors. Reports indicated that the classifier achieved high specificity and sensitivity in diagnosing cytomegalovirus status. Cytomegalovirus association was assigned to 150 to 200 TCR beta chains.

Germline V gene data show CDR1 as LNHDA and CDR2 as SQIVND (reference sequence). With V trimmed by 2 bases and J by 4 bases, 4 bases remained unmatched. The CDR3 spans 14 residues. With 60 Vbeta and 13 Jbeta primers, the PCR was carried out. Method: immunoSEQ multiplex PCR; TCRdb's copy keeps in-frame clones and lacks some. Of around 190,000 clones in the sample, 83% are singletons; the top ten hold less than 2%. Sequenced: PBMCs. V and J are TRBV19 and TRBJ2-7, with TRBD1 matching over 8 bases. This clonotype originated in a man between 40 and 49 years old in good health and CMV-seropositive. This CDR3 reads CASSIQGASYEQYF. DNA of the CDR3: TGTGCCAGTAGTATACAGGGGGCTTCGTACGAGCAGTACTTC. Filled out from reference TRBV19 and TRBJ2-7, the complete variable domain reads DGGITQSPKYLFRKEGQNVTLSCEQNLNHDAMYWYRQDPGQGLRLIYYSQIVNDFQKGDIAEGYSVSREKKESFPLTVTSAQKNPTAFYLCASSIQGASYEQYFGPGTRLTVT.